The clone carrying this TCR beta chain has ten or more counts. The data were obtained in a study of T cells after yellow fever vaccination. TCRdb independently ran MiXCR on the 5' RACE reads; one entry per CDR3 protein. The sample shows around 230,000 distinct CDR3 sequences, roughly 6.8% of them seen only once. Sequenced material: CD4+ T cells sorted from PBMCs, taken on the day of the yellow fever booster vaccination. This TCR was recovered from a man aged 25 to 45 who received the YFV17D yellow fever vaccine.

CDR3 bases: TGTGCCAGCAGCCCAGGACCCGAGCAGTTCTTC. It codes for CASSPGPEQFF. The chain joins TRBV7-2 to TRBJ2-1; D is uncertain. The V gene lost 5 bases and the J gene lost 10 bases, with 9 bases spanning the gap. This CDR3 spans 11 amino acids. CDR1 is SGHTA and CDR2 is FQGNSA in the germline V gene.